Below are 29 T cell receptor beta chains sequenced from a single sample in a study of blood T cell repertoires in COVID-19. The data were produced by immunoSEQ multiplex PCR, yet TCRdb's version contains in-frame clones alone and is incomplete. The data contain roughly 140,000 clones, 80% of them singletons. The sample taken for sequencing was peripheral blood. These receptors all stem from a man aged 60 to 75 with acute or convalescent COVID-19.

The CDR3 is CASSTGRTDTGELFF. CDR3 nucleotide sequence: TGTGCCAGTAGTACAGGACGGACTGACACCGGGGAGCTGTTTTTT. V and J are TRBV19 and TRBJ2-2; D perhaps matches TRBD2 (5 bases). The CDR3 is 15 residues long. V was pared by 4 bases and J by 3 bases, with 12 bases between. Germline CDR1 reads LNHDA; CDR2 reads SQIVND (reference sequence).

The chain carries TRBV6-5 and TRBJ1-1; the match to TRBD1 covers 9 bases. The ends lost 7 bases at V and 7 bases at J; junction bases unmatched: 10. Per the germline V gene, CDR1 is MNHEY and CDR2 is SVGAGI. The CDR3 covers 14 residues. The CDR3 DNA reads TGTGCCAGCAATCCACCGGGACAGGGATTTGAAGCTTTCTTT. This sequence encodes CASNPPGQGFEAFF.

The J gene is TRBJ2-5, the V gene TRBV4-1; TRBD2 aligns across 11 bases. There are 18 residues in the CDR3. V shed 1 base, J shed 5 bases, and the junction held 12 bases outside the gene matches. Germline CDR1 is MGHRA and CDR2 is YSYEKL. CDR3 sequence reads: CASSQGGLAEGGSETQYF. The CDR3 nucleotides are TGCGCCAGCAGCCAAGGGGGACTAGCGGAAGGAGGTTCGGAGACCCAGTACTTC.

The chain joins TRBV7-2 to TRBJ2-5; TRBD1 matches at 9 bases. The CDR3 runs to 17 residues. Germline CDR1 is SGHTA and CDR2 is FQGNSA. With V trimmed by 5 bases and J by 1 base, 11 bases remained unmatched. The CDR3: CASSRGAGTGPQETQYF. DNA for the CDR3: TGTGCCAGCAGCCGGGGGGCCGGGACAGGGCCCCAAGAGACCCAGTACTTC.

The V gene is TRBV11-1, the J gene TRBJ2-7; 9 bases line up with TRBD2. The V and J ends lost 3 bases and 6 bases, in that order; junction bases with no gene match: 9. Germline assignment: CDR1 SGHAT and CDR2 FQDESV (reference sequence). The CDR3 sequence is 15 residues long. CDR3 bases: TGTGCCAGCAGCTTTAACCGAGCGGGAGGCTTCGAGCAGTACTTC. This codes for CASSFNRAGGFEQYF.

In this sample, this clone turned up a few times. The chain combines TRBV6-5 with TRBJ2-7; the D is unclear. V lost 7 bases, J lost 0 bases, and 10 bases lay in between. CDR3 length: 13 amino acids. CDR1 is MNHEY and CDR2 is SVGAGI in the germline V gene. CDR3 loop: CASTYGGSYEQYF. CDR3 sequence (DNA): TGTGCCAGCACCTACGGCGGCTCCTACGAGCAGTACTTC.

V is TRBV6-5 and J is TRBJ2-7; tentatively, D is TRBD2 (5 bases). The CDR3 is 15 residues long. Germline V lookup: CDR1 MNHEY, CDR2 SVGAGI. Between the trimmed V and J ends, which lost 1 base and 1 base, there was a span of 11 bases. The CDR3: CASSYLKLASYEQYF. The CDR3 coding sequence is TGTGCCAGCAGTTACTTAAAGCTAGCTTCCTACGAGCAGTACTTC.

This chain joins TRBV9 and TRBJ2-7, with D unresolved. This CDR3 has 12 residues. The V gene lost 3 bases and the J gene lost 6 bases, with 10 bases spanning the gap. Germline V gene data show CDR1 as SGDLS and CDR2 as YYNGEE. CDR3 DNA sequence: TGTGCCAGCAGCGCCAATATTAGCGAGCAGTACTTC. It translates to CASSANISEQYF.

The chain couples TRBV3-1 (or the pseudogene TRBV3-2) to TRBJ2-7; 7 nucleotides agree with TRBD1. Germline lookup yields CDR1 LGHDT and CDR2 YNNKEL (reference sequence). The trim removed 4 bases at V and 5 bases at J, leaving 5 bases unmatched. The CDR3 is made up of 13 amino acids. CDR3: CASSPQGKNEQYF. DNA for the CDR3: TGTGCCAGCAGCCCACAGGGGAAGAACGAGCAGTACTTC.

The V and J genes are TRBV6-5 and TRBJ2-4; 8 nucleotides agree with TRBD1. The CDR3 has 14 amino acids. Trimming cost V 6 bases and J 7 bases; bases outside gene matches: 8. The germline CDR1 and CDR2 sequences are MNHEY and SVGAGI. The CDR3 nucleotides read TGTGCCAGCAGCCCCGGACAGGGTTCGAACATTCAGTACTTC. This translates into CASSPGQGSNIQYF.

This chain uses TRBV19 with TRBJ1-6, with D maybe TRBD1 (5 bases). Deletions cut 5 bases from V and 7 bases from J, with 12 bases between. The germline V gene encodes CDR1 LNHDA and CDR2 SQIVND (reference sequence). This CDR3 has 14 amino acids. Here the CDR3 reads CASSRARANSPLHF. The CDR3 DNA sequence: TGTGCCAGTAGTCGGGCCAGGGCAAATTCACCCCTCCACTTT.

This clone has just a few counts. J is TRBJ1-2 and V is TRBV6-5, with D possibly TRBD1 on 6 matching bases. Trimming left V 2 bases short and J 2 bases short, with 12 bases between. CDR1 is MNHEY and CDR2 is SVGAGI in the germline V gene. The CDR3 totals 15 residues. The CDR3 DNA reads as TGTGCCAGCAGTTACCTTAGGGGGGGAAACTATGGCTACACCTTC. Translating gives CASSYLRGGNYGYTF.

V gene TRBV7-2 combines with J gene TRBJ2-3, with D perhaps matching TRBD1 (6 bases). Germline values: CDR1 SGHTA, CDR2 FQGNSA. Trimming took 5 bases from V and 6 from J, leaving 15 bases between them. The CDR3 extends over 14 amino acids. As DNA, the CDR3 is TGTGCCAGCAGCGCCCGCCCTAGGGGGGATACGCAGTATTTT. Its translation: CASSARPRGDTQYF.

V and J are TRBV10-3 and TRBJ2-4; tentatively, D is TRBD1 (5 bases). The CDR3 loop spans 12 amino acids. Per germline, CDR1 ENHRY and CDR2 SYGVKD. The V and J ends lost 3 bases and 9 bases respectively, with 9 bases between them. CDR3 amino acids: CAISETGSIQYF. In DNA form, the CDR3 reads TGTGCCATCAGTGAAACAGGAAGCATTCAGTACTTC.

This chain joins TRBV30 and TRBJ1-5; 11 bases line up with TRBD1. J gave up 11 bases and V 0 bases, and 6 bases lay outside the gene matches. CDR3 length: 14 residues. Germline assignment: CDR1 GTSNPN and CDR2 SVGIG (reference sequence). Here the CDR3 reads CAWSVGTGGTAQHF. DNA of the CDR3: TGTGCCTGGAGTGTAGGGACAGGGGGGACGGCCCAGCATTTT.

The gene calls are TRBV6-1 and TRBJ2-2; D unclear. CDR3 length: 15 amino acids. Per germline, CDR1 MNHNS and CDR2 SASEGT. Deletions cut 3 bases from V and 7 bases from J, with 15 bases between. The CDR3 protein is CASSEGRFNNGELFF. CDR3 in DNA: TGTGCCAGCAGTGAGGGCAGGTTTAATAACGGGGAGCTGTTTTTT.

The chain carries TRBV4-2 and TRBJ2-1, with D hard to call. Trimming removed 3 bases at V and 4 bases at J, with 10 bases between. This CDR3 comprises 14 residues. Germline V lookup: CDR1 LGHNA, CDR2 YNFKEQ. The CDR3 region has the DNA TGTGCCAGCAGCCAGCGTTCCCCTTACAATGAGCAGTTCTTC. It is translated as CASSQRSPYNEQFF.

The V call is TRBV3-1 (or the pseudogene TRBV3-2), the J call TRBJ1-1; the D gene is possibly TRBD1 (6 bases). Trimming removed 0 bases from V and 12 bases from J, with 17 bases in between. CDR1 is LGHDT and CDR2 is YNNKEL in the germline V gene (reference sequence). The CDR3 length is 14 residues. CDR3 region: CASSQDNRAEASFF. CDR3 sequence (DNA): TGTGCCAGCAGCCAAGATAACAGGGCGGAGGCTTCTTTCTTT.

The V gene is TRBV4-3, the J gene TRBJ2-1, with 7 positions matching TRBD2. Germline assignment: CDR1 LGHNA and CDR2 YSLEER. Trimming cost V 1 base and J 3 bases; bases outside gene matches: 6. The CDR3 consists of 16 residues. CDR3 in DNA: TGCGCCAGCAGCCAAGCCTGGCCTAGCGGCTACAATGAGCAGTTCTTC. Its translation is CASSQAWPSGYNEQFF.

Here the CDR3 DNA reads TGCAGCGCCCAGCACGGGCGGGCTGAAGCTTTCTTT. Its translation: CSAQHGRAEAFF. V usage is TRBV29-1 and J usage is TRBJ1-1; D is ambiguous. V gave up 7 bases and J gave up 6 bases, with 15 bases separating them. Germline V gives CDR1 SQVTM, CDR2 ANQGSEA. The CDR3 contains 12 residues.

This clone came up a few times. The chain carries TRBV7-3 and TRBJ1-1; D possibly corresponds to TRBD1 (5 bases). With 0 bases removed from V and 3 bases from J, the gap between germline ends came to 5 bases. Germline V gene sequence: CDR1 SGHTA, CDR2 FQGTGA. This CDR3 is built from 13 residues. The CDR3 here is CASSLTQDTEAFF. CDR3 sequence (DNA): TGTGCCAGCAGCTTAACACAGGACACTGAAGCTTTCTTT. The full variable domain, its missing parts supplied by reference TRBV7-3 and TRBJ1-1, is GAGVSQTPSNKVTEKGKYVELRCDPISGHTALYWYRQSLGQGPEFLIYFQGTGAADDSGLPNDRFFAVRPEGSVSTLKIQRTERGDSAVYLCASSLTQDTEAFFGQGTRLTVV.

The CDR3 coding sequence is TGCGCCAGCAGCCCCAGGACAGGCCACCACGAGCAGTACTTC. Its translation: CASSPRTGHHEQYF. The chain couples TRBV5-1 to TRBJ2-7; 7 bases match TRBD1. J lost 5 bases, V lost 4 bases, and 9 bases had no gene match. Germline assignment: CDR1 SGHRS and CDR2 YFSETQ. The CDR3 loop spans 14 amino acids.

The chain combines TRBV5-5 with TRBJ2-5, with TRBD1 matching over 7 bases. V gave up 3 bases and J gave up 3 bases; unmatched junction bases: 20. The CDR3 sequence is 19 residues long. CDR1 is SGHKS and CDR2 is YYEKEE in the germline V gene (reference sequence). The CDR3 DNA sequence: TGTGCCAGCAGCTCTTCTTCGGGACAGTTTGGTCCCAATAAAGAGACCCAGTACTTC. It specifies CASSSSSGQFGPNKETQYF.

The V gene is TRBV18, the J gene TRBJ1-2, with D possibly TRBD1 on 6 matching bases. The length of the CDR3 is 15 residues. The germline V and J ends were trimmed by 3 bases and 2 bases, with 13 bases remaining between them. Germline values: CDR1 KGHSH, CDR2 LQKENI. The CDR3 DNA is TGTGCCAGCTCACCCGGGAACAGGGAAAACTATGGCTACACCTTC. Amino acids: CASSPGNRENYGYTF.

This clone was observed a handful of times. This chain uses TRBV7-3 with TRBJ2-2; TRBD1 is a possible D gene (6 bases). The ends were cut back, 5 bases at V and 3 bases at J, with 16 bases in the middle. The CDR3 contains 16 residues. In germline, CDR1 is SGHTA, CDR2 FQGTGA. As DNA, the CDR3 is TGTGCCAGCAGCACCGGTCAGCCAGGGGACACCGGGGAGCTGTTTTTT. Translating gives CASSTGQPGDTGELFF.

The chain employs TRBV24-1 and TRBJ2-1; 9 nucleotides align to TRBD1. Germline V lookup: CDR1 KGHDR, CDR2 SFDVKD. CDR3 length: 12 amino acids. The V and J ends lost 3 bases and 10 bases, in that order; junction bases with no gene match: 0. The DNA for the CDR3 is TGTGCCACCAGTGATGGGACAGGGGAGCAGTTCTTC. It specifies CATSDGTGEQFF.

This chain joins TRBV6-1 and TRBJ2-3, with 10 nucleotides matching TRBD2. The CDR3 is 18 residues long. Germline-derived CDR1 and CDR2 are MNHNS and SASEGT. The V and J ends lost 0 bases and 0 bases, in that order; junction bases with no gene match: 6. The CDR3 DNA sequence: TGTGCCAGCAGTGAAGCCCTCCTAGCGGGGGCTAGCACAGATACGCAGTATTTT. Encoded protein: CASSEALLAGASTDTQYF.

The CDR3: CASSPSRTYEQYF. The DNA of the CDR3 is TGTGCCAGTAGCCCTAGCAGGACCTACGAGCAGTACTTC. V usage is TRBV19 and J usage is TRBJ2-7, with D possibly being TRBD2 (5 bases). Trimming took off 6 bases at V and 2 bases at J, with 11 bases between the two ends. Germline V gene lookup returns CDR1 LNHDA and CDR2 SQIVND (reference sequence). The CDR3 runs to 13 residues.

The chain uses TRBV4-1 and TRBJ2-4; tentative D call: TRBD2 (6 bases). CDR3 length equals 16 residues. V lost 4 bases to trimming and J lost 6 bases, with 19 bases between them. Germline CDR1 is MGHRA and CDR2 is YSYEKL. CDR3 nucleotide sequence: TGCGCCAGCAGCCGCGGGGACCTCACCTTGGGAAACATTCAGTACTTC. Amino acid sequence: CASSRGDLTLGNIQYF.